The clone carrying this T cell receptor (beta chain) was detected only once. This CDR3 contains 12 residues. The V gene lost 2 bases and the J gene lost 7 bases, with 6 bases spanning the gap. The germline gives CDR1 MDHEN, CDR2 SYDVKM. These data are taken from a study of cytomegalovirus exposure and HLA in healthy donors. PCR amplification relied on 60 Vbeta primers (plus 13 Jbeta primers). Data came from immunoSEQ multiplex PCR; TCRdb stores just in-frame clones and leaves some out. The sample has roughly 120,000 clones, less than 75% seen once. This receptor was obtained from a woman between 40 and 50 years old in good health and CMV-seropositive. The chain recombines TRBV28 with TRBJ1-5; the D is unclear. Sequencing was done on a sample of PBMCs. CDR3 residues: CASSLTGQPQHF. The CDR3 nucleotides are TGTGCCAGCAGTTTAACCGGGCAGCCCCAGCATTTT. The variable domain in full, with the rest retrieved from reference TRBV28 and TRBJ1-5, is DVKVTQSSRYLVKRTGEKVFLECVQDMDHENMFWYRQDPGLGLRLIYFSYDVKMKEKGDIPEGYSVSREKKERFSLILESASTNQTSMYLCASSLTGQPQHFGDGTRLSIL.